Each of the 22 T cell receptor beta chains below was sequenced from the same sample in a study of T-cell memory formation after mild COVID-19. TCRdb passed the 5' RACE reads through MiXCR, listing each CDR3 protein once. Seen here are about 560,000 distinct CDR3 sequences, about 18% observed once, and the top ten hold around 7.8%. The sample was PBMCs or a T cell subset sorted from them (not recorded which). The receptor set was obtained from an adult woman who had mild COVID-19 (a few samples of this study predate the infection). Cell type and time point are not known.

This clonotype was found a few times. The CDR3 region is CASSRTSGAKNEQFF. The CDR3 DNA reads as TGCGCCAGCAGCCGGACTAGCGGAGCTAAGAATGAGCAGTTCTTC. V and J are TRBV4-3 and TRBJ2-1; 10 positions match TRBD2. This CDR3 contains 15 residues. The germline gives CDR1 LGHNA, CDR2 YSLEER. Germline trimming cut 4 bases from V and 7 bases from J; bases unmatched to any gene: 7.

The V and J genes are TRBV24-1 and TRBJ2-1; the match to TRBD1 covers 12 bases. Germline loops: CDR1 KGHDR, CDR2 SFDVKD. The CDR3 is 16 amino acids. Trimming cost V 5 bases and J 8 bases; bases outside gene matches: 9. CDR3 sequence: CATSGGQGASLDEQFF. The CDR3 nucleotides read TGTGCCACCAGTGGGGGACAGGGGGCATCTCTCGATGAGCAGTTCTTC.

This chain links TRBV10-2 with TRBJ1-1; a weak D match, TRBD1 (6 bases). Germline assignment: CDR1 WSHSY and CDR2 SAAADI. The CDR3 has 13 amino acids. V gave up 5 bases and J gave up 7 bases, with 14 bases separating them. The CDR3 DNA follows: TGCGCCAGCAGTAACGGACAGCCACTTGAAGCTTTCTTT. Amino acid sequence: CASSNGQPLEAFF.

A few counts support this clonotype. The CDR3 sequence: CASSMTGTGPNQPQHF. CDR3 bases: TGTGCCAGCAGTATGACCGGGACAGGCCCCAATCAGCCCCAGCATTTT. This chain links TRBV12-3 or TRBV12-4 with TRBJ1-5; 8 nucleotides agree with TRBD1. J lost 3 bases, V lost 5 bases, and 9 bases had no gene match. The length of the CDR3 is 16 residues.

This clonotype was recorded a few times. This sequence joins TRBV18 and TRBJ1-1, with D possibly matching TRBD1 (5 bases). Germline CDR1 KGHSH, CDR2 LQKENI. The CDR3 contains 14 residues. With 0 bases removed from V and 1 base from J, the gap between germline ends came to 6 bases. The CDR3 nucleotides are TGTGCCAGCTCACCACCTGGGGGGAACACTGAAGCTTTCTTT. Its translation is CASSPPGGNTEAFF.

This clonotype has just a few counts. The V call is TRBV7-9, the J call TRBJ1-4; D is ambiguous. The CDR3 contains 15 residues. Germline V gene data show CDR1 as SEHNR and CDR2 as FQNEAQ (reference sequence). V was clipped by 2 bases and J by 4 bases, with 11 bases between them. The CDR3 DNA sequence: TGTGCCAGCAGCTTACGCGGGGTTTATAATGAAAAACTGTTTTTT. Its protein is CASSLRGVYNEKLFF.

The chain employs TRBV6-5 and TRBJ2-1, with 11 bases that match TRBD1. This CDR3 contains 15 residues. Germline-derived CDR1 and CDR2 are MNHEY and SVGAGI. The V segment lost 2 bases and the J segment 9 bases; nucleotides outside the gene matches: 6. The CDR3 loop reads CASSYTRDRGIEQFF. CDR3 DNA sequence: TGTGCCAGCAGTTACACACGGGACAGGGGGATTGAGCAGTTCTTC.

This clonotype was seen a few times. The chain has TRBV7-9 and TRBJ2-5; TRBD1 is a possible D gene (6 bases). The CDR3 is 16 amino acids. The V gene's germline CDR1 is SEHNR and CDR2 FQNEAQ (reference sequence). V shed 6 bases and J shed 1 base, with 18 bases lying between them. DNA for the CDR3: TGTGCCAGCAGTCCCCTCCAGGGGAAAAGCCAAGAGACCCAGTACTTC. It translates to CASSPLQGKSQETQYF.

The rearrangement joins TRBV15 to TRBJ2-7; a weak D match, TRBD1 (6 bases). Trimming pared 7 bases from V and 7 bases from J, leaving 17 bases between. The CDR3 has 13 amino acids. Germline V gene sequence: CDR1 LNHNV, CDR2 YYDKDF (reference sequence). CDR3 sequence: CATTPTDRMEQYF. CDR3 nucleotides: TGTGCCACCACCCCAACCGACAGGATGGAGCAGTACTTC. The complete variable domain, with remaining parts taken from reference TRBV15 and TRBJ2-7, reads DAMVIQNPRYQVTQFGKPVTLSCSQTLNHNVMYWYQQKSSQAPKLLFHYYDKDFNNEADTPDNFQSRRPNTSFCFLDIRSPGLGDTAMYLCATTPTDRMEQYFGPGTRLTVT.

V usage is TRBV5-1 and J usage is TRBJ2-2, with 13 bases matching TRBD2. Trimming cost V 0 bases and J 2 bases; bases outside gene matches: 7. In germline, CDR1 is SGHRS, CDR2 YFSETQ. This CDR3 has 19 residues. CDR3 sequence reads: CASSLVPGLAGSNTGELFF. CDR3 DNA sequence: TGCGCCAGCAGCTTGGTACCGGGACTAGCGGGGTCTAACACCGGGGAGCTGTTTTTT.

This clonotype was seen a handful of times. The rearrangement links TRBV7-6 to TRBJ2-1; TRBD2 matches at 9 bases. CDR1 is SGHVS, CDR2 FNYEAQ, per germline. The CDR3 covers 15 residues. The V and J ends lost 5 bases and 7 bases, in that order; junction bases with no gene match: 9. CDR3 nucleotide sequence: TGTGCCAGCAGCCACCCGGGACTAGCTGTTAATGAGCAGTTCTTC. It is translated as CASSHPGLAVNEQFF.

This clonotype was seen a handful of times. The chain is built from TRBV15 and TRBJ2-4; the match to TRBD2 covers 7 bases. J gave up 1 base and V 8 bases, and 5 bases lay outside the gene matches. Germline lookup yields CDR1 LNHNV and CDR2 YYDKDF (reference sequence). The CDR3 spans 14 residues. Written as DNA, the CDR3 is TGTGCCACCTCCCTGGGGGGGGCCAAAAACATTCAGTACTTC. Translated, it gives CATSLGGAKNIQYF.

A few counts support this clonotype. The genes are TRBV11-3 and TRBJ2-1; TRBD2 matches 8 bases. After removal of 3 bases from V and 1 base from J, the junction contained 5 bases not matched to a gene. The CDR3 contains 16 residues. The germline CDR1 and CDR2 sequences are SGHNT and YENEEA. This CDR3 is CASSLGSGNSYNEQFF. The CDR3 coding sequence is TGTGCCAGCAGCTTGGGTAGCGGGAATTCCTACAATGAGCAGTTCTTC.

The chain is built from TRBV9 and TRBJ1-3; no clear D gene. The ends were cut back, 0 bases at V and 0 bases at J, with 16 bases in the middle. Germline CDR1 reads SGDLS; CDR2 reads YYNGEE. This CDR3 region has 18 residues. The CDR3 DNA sequence: TGTGCCAGCAGCGTAGGGCCCCGAGGAGGGAGCTCTGGAAACACCATATATTTT. This sequence encodes CASSVGPRGGSSGNTIYF. The full variable domain, in which reference TRBV9 and TRBJ1-3 provide the parts outside the CDR3, is DSGVTQTPKHLITATGQRVTLRCSPRSGDLSVYWYQQSLDQGLQFLIQYYNGEERAKGNILERFSAQQFPDLHSELNLSSLELGDSALYFCASSVGPRGGSSGNTIYFGEGSWLTVV.

This clonotype was seen a few times. This sequence joins TRBV6-4 and TRBJ2-1, with 10 bases matching TRBD2. J was trimmed by 0 bases and V by 5 bases; bases with no gene match: 7. Germline CDR1 and CDR2: MRHNA and SNTAGT. The CDR3 sequence is 17 residues long. In nucleotides, the CDR3 is TGTGCCAGCAGTCGGACTAGCGGTAGGAGCTCCTACAATGAGCAGTTCTTC. Translating gives CASSRTSGRSSYNEQFF.

The chain couples TRBV6-1 to TRBJ2-7, with 9 positions matching TRBD1. Trimming cost V 3 bases and J 6 bases; bases outside gene matches: 9. The CDR3 loop spans 15 amino acids. Germline lookup yields CDR1 MNHNS and CDR2 SASEGT. This CDR3 reads CASSDAGTGRSEQYF. CDR3 in DNA: TGTGCCAGCAGTGACGCCGGGACAGGGCGGTCCGAGCAGTACTTC.

The chain couples TRBV5-1 to TRBJ2-1; D tentatively fits TRBD1 or TRBD2 (6 bases each). This CDR3 is built from 14 residues. Trimming took off 4 bases at V and 5 bases at J, with 13 bases between the two ends. Germline lookup yields CDR1 SGHRS and CDR2 YFSETQ. Here the CDR3 reads CASSPGAANNEQFF. DNA for the CDR3: TGCGCCAGCAGCCCGGGGGCAGCTAACAATGAGCAGTTCTTC.

This clonotype was observed a single time. The V and J genes are TRBV12-3 or TRBV12-4 and TRBJ2-2, with D hard to call. V was shortened by 2 bases and J by 9 bases, with 10 bases between the two germline ends. This CDR3 has 13 amino acids. The DNA of the CDR3 is TGTGCCAGCAGTTTAAAAGGTAGCTGGGAGCTGTTTTTT. It yields the protein CASSLKGSWELFF.

The chain combines TRBV12-3 or TRBV12-4 with TRBJ2-5, with D perhaps TRBD1 or TRBD2 (6 bases each). V gave up 6 bases and J gave up 3 bases, with 20 bases separating them. There are 16 residues in the CDR3. CDR3 bases: TGTGCCAGCAGCACGTGGCGGGAAGGGGGGAAAGAGACCCAGTACTTC. It translates to CASSTWREGGKETQYF.

This rearrangement joins TRBV7-2 to TRBJ2-7; TRBD2 might be the D (6 bases). V was cut by 2 bases and J by 1 base, with 15 bases left in between. The germline V gene encodes CDR1 SGHTA and CDR2 FQGNSA. The CDR3 covers 16 residues. The CDR3 loop is CASSLKRQSGSYEQYF. Written as DNA, the CDR3 is TGTGCCAGCAGCTTAAAGAGGCAAAGCGGGTCCTACGAGCAGTACTTC.

This clonotype was observed a handful of times. Germline and junction disagree at one end, which may indicate a read error. This chain links TRBV12-3 or TRBV12-4 with TRBJ1-6, with TRBD1 as a possible D gene (6 bases). CDR3 length: 14 residues. The DNA for the CDR3 is TGTGCCAGCAGTAACCGGGACACAGGATATTCGCCAGAATTT. As protein: CASSNRDTGYSPEF.

The V call is TRBV6-5, the J call TRBJ1-1; D ambiguous. This CDR3 is 13 amino acids long. The V end was cut by 0 bases, the J end by 9 bases, with 11 bases between. Germline V gene data show CDR1 as MNHEY and CDR2 as SVGAGI. For the CDR3, the DNA is TGTGCCAGCAGTTACTCGACCCGGGAGAAAGCTTTCTTT. Protein product: CASSYSTREKAFF.